Shown below are 32 T cell receptor beta chains from a single sample sequenced in a study of blood T cell repertoires in COVID-19 (dated by TCRdb to the early 2020s). The library was produced with the immunoSEQ multiplex PCR assay. The table was pulled from immuneACCESS by TCRdb, which kept in-frame rearrangements only. Such tables lose some clones; where checked, under half of the loss comes from unresolved V genes, and the rest has no known cause. The sample table records some 400,000 clones; around 90% of these occur just once. The ten largest clones capture 5% to 8.5% of the sample. What was sequenced was peripheral blood. The receptors were sampled from a man younger than 30 with active or convalescent COVID-19.

The rearrangement joins TRBV7-2 to TRBJ2-2; 7 bases fit TRBD2. V shed 5 bases, J shed 6 bases, and the junction held 12 bases outside the gene matches. The CDR3 runs 16 residues. Germline CDR1 reads SGHTA; CDR2 reads FQGNSA. CDR3 in amino acids: CASSVGGWGAPGELFF. The CDR3 nucleotides are TGTGCCAGCAGCGTGGGAGGGTGGGGCGCGCCCGGGGAGCTGTTTTTT.

This chain links TRBV7-2 with TRBJ2-7, with D perhaps matching TRBD1 (5 bases). CDR3 length equals 14 residues. Germline values: CDR1 SGHTA, CDR2 FQGNSA. V was shortened by 2 bases and J by 2 bases, with 10 bases between the two germline ends. CDR3 bases: TGTGCCAGCAGCTTATCACCAGGGACCTACGAGCAGTACTTC. Its translation is CASSLSPGTYEQYF.

CDR3 sequence (DNA): TGCAGCGTTGTTTCAGGGAGCAATCAGCCCCAGCATTTT. It translates to CSVVSGSNQPQHF. This chain connects TRBV29-1 to TRBJ1-5; TRBD1 might be the D (5 bases). CDR3 size: 13 residues. CDR1 is SQVTM and CDR2 is ANQGSEA in the germline V gene. V was clipped by 4 bases and J by 1 base, with 8 bases between them.

The gene calls are TRBV2 and TRBJ1-2; TRBD1 matches at 7 bases. This CDR3 comprises 14 residues. Germline CDR1 reads SNHLY; CDR2 reads FYNNEI. V was clipped by 2 bases and J by 2 bases; unmatched bases: 2. CDR3: CASSETGANYGYTF. The DNA for the CDR3 is TGTGCCAGCAGTGAAACAGGGGCGAACTATGGCTACACCTTC.

As for this clone: This CDR3 is missing its conserved last phenylalanine or tryptophan, likely due to a read error. The DNA is omitted, as the CDR3 cannot be located on it reliably, and the CDR3 follows TCRdb's listing. This rearrangement joins TRBV3-1 (or the pseudogene TRBV3-2) to TRBJ1-2; the table assigns TRBD1, which was not confirmed against the DNA. Inclusive of both ends, the CDR3 amounts to 12 amino acids. CDR1 is LGHDT and CDR2 is YNNKEL in the germline V gene (reference sequence). The CDR3: CASSQMAGFFYL.

The chain is built from TRBV28 and TRBJ2-1, with 10 bases lining up with TRBD1. Trimming took 6 bases from V and 10 from J; bases not matched to a gene: 12. CDR1 MDHEN and CDR2 SYDVKM come from the germline V gene. CDR3 length equals 15 residues. The CDR3 nucleotides are TGTGCCAGCAGGGGGGGACAGGGGACCGCTGGGGAGCAGTTCTTC. Residues: CASRGGQGTAGEQFF.

The chain has TRBV11-2 and TRBJ2-1; D not certain. Trimming took 2 bases from V and 7 from J, leaving 9 bases between them. Germline values: CDR1 SGHAT, CDR2 FQNNGV. This CDR3 has 13 amino acids. Here the CDR3 reads CASSLRQTNEQFF. The DNA of the CDR3 is TGTGCCAGCAGCTTAAGGCAGACTAATGAGCAGTTCTTC.

V gene TRBV7-9 combines with J gene TRBJ1-2; D not certain. CDR3 length: 13 residues. Germline CDR1 reads SEHNR; CDR2 reads FQNEAQ (reference sequence). With 3 bases removed from V and 0 bases from J, the gap between germline ends came to 5 bases. The CDR3 sequence: CASSFRANYGYTF. CDR3 in DNA: TGTGCCAGCAGCTTTCGGGCTAACTATGGCTACACCTTC.

This chain links TRBV19 with TRBJ2-7; D possibly corresponds to TRBD1 (6 bases). The CDR3 sequence is 15 residues long. Germline loops: CDR1 LNHDA, CDR2 SQIVND (reference sequence). Between the trimmed V and J ends, which lost 0 bases and 7 bases, there was a span of 16 bases. CDR3 in amino acids: CASSIEGGPLREQYF. In nucleotides, the CDR3 is TGTGCCAGTAGTATAGAAGGGGGACCGCTAAGGGAGCAGTACTTC.

CDR3: CASSERHRGNPSSTDTQYF. The CDR3 DNA sequence: TGTGCCAGCAGCGAAAGGCACAGGGGTAATCCTTCTAGCACAGATACGCAGTATTTT. The chain has TRBV3-1 (or the pseudogene TRBV3-2) and TRBJ2-3, with TRBD1 matching 7 bases. J lost 0 bases, V lost 5 bases, and 17 bases had no gene match. From germline, CDR1 is LGHDT and CDR2 YNNKEL (reference sequence). The CDR3 is made up of 19 amino acids.

V usage is TRBV29-1 and J usage is TRBJ2-1; unclear D gene. Germline V gives CDR1 SQVTM, CDR2 ANQGSEA. Trimming removed 8 bases from V and 6 bases from J, with 11 bases in between. This CDR3 has 11 amino acids. CDR3 amino acids: CSTSRSNEQFF. CDR3 sequence (DNA): TGCAGCACCTCTCGGTCCAATGAGCAGTTCTTC.

This clone was seen only a few times. The chain joins TRBV19 to TRBJ1-2; 7 bases are shared with TRBD1. CDR1 and CDR2 from the germline V gene are LNHDA and SQIVND (reference sequence). J gave up 7 bases and V 4 bases, and 3 bases lay outside the gene matches. The CDR3 covers 12 residues. This CDR3 is CASSTGGIGYTF. For the CDR3, the DNA is TGTGCCAGTAGTACAGGGGGTATTGGCTACACCTTC.

The rearrangement links TRBV19 to TRBJ1-1, with TRBD1 identical over 8 bases. Germline CDR1 LNHDA, CDR2 SQIVND (reference sequence). The CDR3 has 15 amino acids. The J segment lost 3 bases and the V segment lost 7 bases, leaving 10 bases of the junction unmatched. Written as DNA, the CDR3 is TGTGCCAGTACCCGGACAGGGTGGAGCGACACTGAAGCTTTCTTT. Protein product: CASTRTGWSDTEAFF.

The V and J genes are TRBV14 and TRBJ1-1, with D tentatively TRBD1 (5 bases). Trimming took off 5 bases at V and 1 base at J, with 17 bases between the two ends. Germline assignment: CDR1 SGHDN and CDR2 FVKESK. The CDR3 is 16 residues long. CDR3 nucleotides: TGTGCCAGCAGCAAGGCGGGAGGGGATAGGAACACTGAAGCTTTCTTT. Residues: CASSKAGGDRNTEAFF.

The rearrangement links TRBV6-5 to TRBJ2-5; no definite D call. Trimming took off 0 bases at V and 5 bases at J, with 7 bases between the two ends. The CDR3 loop spans 13 amino acids. Looked up from germline, CDR1 is MNHEY and CDR2 is SVGAGI. The CDR3: CASSYSTWETQYF. The CDR3 bases are TGTGCCAGCAGTTACTCCACTTGGGAGACCCAGTACTTC.

The rearrangement uses TRBV7-7 and TRBJ2-7; D is perhaps TRBD1 (6 bases). Germline CDR1 is SSHAT and CDR2 is FNYEAQ (reference sequence). The V gene lost 4 bases and the J gene lost 3 bases, with 16 bases spanning the gap. This CDR3 has 15 amino acids. CDR3 DNA sequence: TGTGCCAGCAGCTCTAGTTATGGACAGATCTACGAGCAGTACTTC. Translation gives CASSSSYGQIYEQYF. Drawing the rest from reference TRBV7-7 and TRBJ2-7, the complete variable domain is GAGVSQSPRYKVTKRGQDVTLRCDPISSHATLYWYQQALGQGPEFLTYFNYEAQPDKSGLPSDRFSAERPEGSISTLTIQRTEQRDSAMYRCASSSSYGQIYEQYFGPGTRLTVT.

This clone was seen a few times. CDR3 bases: TGTGCCAGCAGACTCACCTGGACAGGGGTTGAAGCTTTCTTT. Translating gives CASRLTWTGVEAFF. The V gene is TRBV27, the J gene TRBJ1-1; 9 bases fit TRBD1. From germline, CDR1 is MNHEY and CDR2 SMNVEV (reference sequence). This CDR3 comprises 14 residues. Trimming at V came to 6 bases and at J to 7 bases, leaving 9 bases not matched to a gene.

The rearrangement uses TRBV9 and TRBJ2-1, with D unresolved. The CDR3 runs 13 residues. Germline CDR1 and CDR2: SGDLS and YYNGEE. Trimming stripped 0 bases from V and 6 bases from J, with 7 bases between. The CDR3 nucleotides are TGTGCCAGCAGCGTAGAGCTACCCAATGAGCAGTTCTTC. As protein: CASSVELPNEQFF. Using reference TRBV9 and TRBJ2-1 for the parts outside the CDR3, the full variable domain is DSGVTQTPKHLITATGQRVTLRCSPRSGDLSVYWYQQSLDQGLQFLIQYYNGEERAKGNILERFSAQQFPDLHSELNLSSLELGDSALYFCASSVELPNEQFFGPGTRLTVL.

The chain joins TRBV9 to TRBJ1-1; D uncertain. Germline V gives CDR1 SGDLS, CDR2 YYNGEE. This CDR3 has 14 residues. V shed 3 bases and J shed 1 base, with 10 bases lying between them. CDR3 sequence (DNA): TGTGCCAGCAGCGCGTCCCAGGCGAACACTGAAGCTTTCTTT. It is translated as CASSASQANTEAFF. Supplemented by reference TRBV9 and TRBJ1-1, the full variable domain reads DSGVTQTPKHLITATGQRVTLRCSPRSGDLSVYWYQQSLDQGLQFLIQYYNGEERAKGNILERFSAQQFPDLHSELNLSSLELGDSALYFCASSASQANTEAFFGQGTRLTVV.

The rearrangement uses TRBV28 and TRBJ1-2; 8 positions match TRBD1. CDR3 length: 16 amino acids. The germline gives CDR1 MDHEN, CDR2 SYDVKM. Losses at the gene ends were 1 base for V and 1 base for J; bases not matched to a gene: 5. The CDR3 DNA reads as TGTGCCAGCAGTTTATCCAGGGGGCTTAGTAACTATGGCTACACCTTC. This translates into CASSLSRGLSNYGYTF.

The chain couples TRBV19 to TRBJ2-7; no clear D. This CDR3 comprises 13 residues. The germline gives CDR1 LNHDA, CDR2 SQIVND (reference sequence). The V end lost 1 base, the J end lost 4 bases, and 8 bases lay between the germline ends. The CDR3 coding sequence is TGTGCCAGTAGTATAGTACCAGGATACGAGCAGTACTTC. Residues: CASSIVPGYEQYF.

This clone was detected once. This sequence joins TRBV3-1 (or the pseudogene TRBV3-2) and TRBJ1-1, with 10 bases lining up with TRBD1. The germline V gene encodes CDR1 LGHDT and CDR2 YNNKEL (reference sequence). With V trimmed by 1 base and J by 1 base, 15 bases remained unmatched. The CDR3 consists of 20 residues. DNA of the CDR3: TGTGCCAGCAGCCAAGCCCCTGAGCAAGACAGGGGGCCGAGGAACACTGAAGCTTTCTTT. Its protein product is CASSQAPEQDRGPRNTEAFF.

This clone appeared once. This chain connects TRBV14 to TRBJ2-7; 8 positions match TRBD2. Germline V lookup: CDR1 SGHDN, CDR2 FVKESK. Trimming removed 3 bases from V and 1 base from J; junction bases left unmatched: 5. There are 15 residues in the CDR3. For the CDR3, the DNA is TGTGCCAGCAGCCACCCGGCTAGCGGGTCCTACGAGCAGTACTTC. Translation gives CASSHPASGSYEQYF.

The chain uses TRBV4-1 and TRBJ2-7; 10 nucleotides match TRBD1. The CDR3 has 17 amino acids. Losses at the gene ends were 4 bases for V and 4 bases for J; bases not matched to a gene: 13. Looked up from germline, CDR1 is MGHRA and CDR2 is YSYEKL. CDR3 in DNA: TGCGCCAGCAGCCCCTCCGCCCGACAGGGGGCCCTATACGAGCAGTACTTC. Encoded protein: CASSPSARQGALYEQYF.

This chain links TRBV28 with TRBJ1-6, with D possibly TRBD1 on 5 matching bases. Trimming took 7 bases from V and 13 from J, leaving 20 bases between them. This CDR3 has 14 amino acids. Germline V gene lookup returns CDR1 MDHEN and CDR2 SYDVKM. The CDR3 DNA is TGTGCCAGCAATAGACAGTCCCAGAGTATTCCCCTCCACTTT. It specifies CASNRQSQSIPLHF.

The CDR3 region is CASSKVARQGPPYYGYTF. For the CDR3, the DNA is TGTGCCAGCAGCAAAGTCGCGCGACAGGGTCCCCCCTACTATGGCTACACCTTC. The chain has TRBV21-1 and TRBJ1-2; TRBD1, the table's D call, lacks a check against the DNA. TRBV21-1 is reported as a pseudogene. The CDR3 sequence is 18 residues long.

The V gene is TRBV27, the J gene TRBJ2-2; TRBD1 is a possible D gene (6 bases). The length of the CDR3 is 15 residues. Germline assignment: CDR1 MNHEY and CDR2 SMNVEV (reference sequence). The V and J ends lost 2 bases and 6 bases respectively, with 13 bases between them. The DNA for the CDR3 is TGTGCCAGCAGTTTACAACTCCCAGGGGCCGGGGAGCTGTTTTTT. It specifies CASSLQLPGAGELFF.

The chain has TRBV28 and TRBJ2-3; 11 bases map to TRBD2. Germline CDR1 MDHEN, CDR2 SYDVKM. Trimming took 6 bases from V and 1 from J; bases not matched to a gene: 3. The length of the CDR3 is 15 residues. The CDR3 DNA reads TGTGCCAGCAGAGAGACTAGCGGGGGCACAGATACGCAGTATTTT. The encoded protein is CASRETSGGTDTQYF.

The table lists this clone with a count of one. The chain is built from TRBV5-1 and TRBJ2-7, with D possibly matching TRBD1 (5 bases). Trimming left V 5 bases short and J 3 bases short, with 9 bases between. CDR1 SGHRS and CDR2 YFSETQ come from the germline V gene. The CDR3 length is 12 residues. The chain's CDR3 is CASRPDSYEQYF. Here the CDR3 DNA reads TGCGCCAGCAGGCCCGACAGCTACGAGCAGTACTTC.

V gene TRBV2 combines with J gene TRBJ2-2; D is uncertain. Trimming pared 10 bases from V and 0 bases from J, leaving 15 bases between. The CDR3 totals 15 residues. Germline-derived CDR1 and CDR2 are SNHLY and FYNNEI. The CDR3 DNA sequence: TGTGCCACCCGACCTCATGGAGCGAACACCGGGGAGCTGTTTTTT. It codes for CATRPHGANTGELFF.

The chain couples TRBV4-1 to TRBJ1-2; D gene ambiguous. Germline CDR1 reads MGHRA; CDR2 reads YSYEKL. The V end was cut by 1 base, the J end by 4 bases, with 10 bases between. The CDR3 length is 14 residues. This chain's CDR3 is CASSQVGTGYGYTF. DNA of the CDR3: TGCGCCAGCAGCCAAGTTGGTACCGGCTATGGCTACACCTTC.

The chain is built from TRBV9 and TRBJ1-2; tentative D call: TRBD1 (6 bases). V shed 3 bases and J shed 7 bases, with 13 bases lying between them. The CDR3 is 13 residues long. The germline V gene encodes CDR1 SGDLS and CDR2 YYNGEE. As DNA, the CDR3 is TGTGCCAGCAGCGCCGCAGGGGAGACTGGCTACACCTTC. Translating it yields CASSAAGETGYTF.